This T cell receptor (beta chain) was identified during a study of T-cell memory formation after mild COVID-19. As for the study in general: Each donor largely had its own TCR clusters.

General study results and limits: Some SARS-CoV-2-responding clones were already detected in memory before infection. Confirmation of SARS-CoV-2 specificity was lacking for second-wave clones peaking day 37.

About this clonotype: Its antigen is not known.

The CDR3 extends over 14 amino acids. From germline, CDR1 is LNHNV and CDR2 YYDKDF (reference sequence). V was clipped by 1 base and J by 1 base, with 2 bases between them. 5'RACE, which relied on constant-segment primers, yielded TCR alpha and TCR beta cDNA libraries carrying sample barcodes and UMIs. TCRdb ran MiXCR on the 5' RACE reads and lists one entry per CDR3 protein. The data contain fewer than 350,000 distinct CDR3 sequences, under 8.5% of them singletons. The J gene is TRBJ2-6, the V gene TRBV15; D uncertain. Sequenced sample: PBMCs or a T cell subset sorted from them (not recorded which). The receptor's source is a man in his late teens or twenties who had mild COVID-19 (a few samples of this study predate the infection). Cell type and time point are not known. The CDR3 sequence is CATSRVSGANVLTF. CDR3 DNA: TGTGCCACCAGCAGAGTGTCTGGGGCCAACGTCCTGACTTTC.